This T cell receptor beta chain was retrieved from a study of T cell responses to AZD1222 COVID-19 vaccine. Study-wide findings and caveats: Repertoires were collected only later (after the peak T cell response had occurred).

The CDR3 has 14 residues. The germline V gene has CDR1 SGHNT and CDR2 YENEEA. Trimming pared 5 bases from V and 8 bases from J, leaving 17 bases between. The assay was immunoSEQ multiplex PCR, and TCRdb's table has in-frame clones only and misses some. In the table there are about 86,000 clones, more than 70% of which are singletons. In the case of this clone: Its matching antigen is unknown.

The TCR comes from an adult in good health. The specimen was peripheral blood, collected on day 0 of AZD1222 vaccination. The V and J genes are TRBV11-3 and TRBJ2-3; D may correspond to TRBD1 or TRBD2 (5 bases each). The CDR3 reads CASSPSLHGGTQYF. CDR3 DNA sequence: TGTGCCAGCAGCCCTTCACTTCATGGGGGTACGCAGTATTTT.